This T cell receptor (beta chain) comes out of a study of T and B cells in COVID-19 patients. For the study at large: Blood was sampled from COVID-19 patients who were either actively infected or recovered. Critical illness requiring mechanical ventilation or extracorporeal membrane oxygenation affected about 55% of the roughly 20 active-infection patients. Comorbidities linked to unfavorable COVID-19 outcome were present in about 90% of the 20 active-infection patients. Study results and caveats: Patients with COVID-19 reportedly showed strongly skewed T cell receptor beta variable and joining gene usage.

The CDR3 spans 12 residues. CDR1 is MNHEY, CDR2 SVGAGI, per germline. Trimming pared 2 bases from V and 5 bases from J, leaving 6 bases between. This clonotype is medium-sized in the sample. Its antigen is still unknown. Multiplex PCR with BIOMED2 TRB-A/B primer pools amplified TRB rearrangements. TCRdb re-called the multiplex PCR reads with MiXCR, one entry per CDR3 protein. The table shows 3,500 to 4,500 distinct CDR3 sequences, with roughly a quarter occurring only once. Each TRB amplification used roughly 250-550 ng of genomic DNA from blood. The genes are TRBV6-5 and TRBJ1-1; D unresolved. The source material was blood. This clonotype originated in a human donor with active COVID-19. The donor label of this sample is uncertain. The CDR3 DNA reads TGTGCCAGCAGTTACGGCGGGACTGAAGCTTTCTTT. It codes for CASSYGGTEAFF.